A selection of T cell receptor beta chains follows, all from one sample in a study of T-cell reconstitution after alpha-beta-depleted transplantation in children. TCRdb analysed the PCR reads with MiXCR anew, one entry per CDR3 protein. Of 700,000 to 850,000 distinct CDR3 sequences listed, 15% to 20% are singletons. The sample here was PBMCs, mostly from graft donor cells, taken 360 days after TCRalphabeta/CD19-depleted stem cell transplant. All receptors come from a male patient younger than 18 who had a stem cell transplant for acute lymphoblastic leukemia, so the T cells may come from the graft donor. Each CDR3 is given with its conserved first and last residue. A D gene is named only where the DNA matches it firmly. Where a row states a size, it is once, few, many or the class of an expanded clone; other rows omit it.

J gene,clone size,D gene,CDR3 length,V gene,CDR3 protein,CDR3 DNA
TRBJ2-1,few,.,13,TRBV4-1,CASSESEGHEQFF,TGCGCCAGCAGCGAGTCTGAGGGCCATGAGCAGTTCTTC
TRBJ2-7,many,.,14,TRBV5-1,CASSFWGNYHEQYF,TGCGCCAGCAGCTTCTGGGGTAATTACCACGAGCAGTACTTC
TRBJ2-4,.,.,14,TRBV20-1,CSAPYWDPGDIQYF,TGCAGTGCGCCTTACTGGGACCCTGGTGACATTCAGTACTTC
TRBJ2-7,.,TRBD2,14,TRBV7-3,CASSFGTSGNEQYF,TGTGCCAGCAGCTTTGGGACTAGCGGGAACGAGCAGTACTTC
TRBJ2-2,few,.,18,TRBV5-1,CASSLHRGRLLDTGELFF,TGCGCCAGCAGCTTGCACCGGGGGCGTTTACTGGACACCGGGGAGCTGTTTTTT
TRBJ2-6,.,.,17,TRBV29-1,CSVEFGGGPRGANVLTF,TGCAGCGTTGAGTTTGGGGGGGGCCCGAGGGGGGCCAACGTCCTGACTTTC
TRBJ2-6,.,.,14,TRBV6-1,CASRKPSGANVLTF,TGTGCCAGCAGGAAACCCTCTGGGGCCAACGTCCTGACTTTC
TRBJ2-3,.,TRBD2,17,TRBV7-3,CASSLKVAGARTDTKYF,TGTGCCAGCAGCTTAAAGGTAGCGGGGGCCCGCACAGATACGAAGTATTTT
TRBJ1-2,.,TRBD1,14,TRBV7-9,CASSPDRGRYGYTF,TGTGCCAGCAGCCCAGACAGGGGACGCTATGGCTACACCTTC
TRBJ1-1,few,TRBD1,15,TRBV5-1,CASSRGDRDPTEAFF,TGCGCCAGCAGCCGGGGGGACAGGGACCCCACTGAAGCTTTCTTT
TRBJ2-1,.,.,17,TRBV11-3,CASSLGQSRDTYNEQFF,TGTGCCAGCAGCTTAGGTCAGTCCCGGGACACCTACAATGAGCAGTTCTTC
TRBJ1-4,.,.,15,TRBV5-1,CASSLLTGGGEKLFF,TGCGCCAGCAGCTTGTTGACCGGAGGAGGTGAAAAACTGTTTTTT
TRBJ2-1,few,.,17,TRBV3-1,CASSQDDWRKRNNEQFF,TGTGCCAGCAGCCAAGATGACTGGCGCAAACGCAACAATGAGCAGTTCTTC
TRBJ2-2,.,.,14,TRBV28,CASITGTPNGELFF,TGTGCCAGCATTACCGGGACGCCAAATGGGGAGCTGTTTTTT
TRBJ1-1,few,TRBD1,12,TRBV20-1,CSAYRGHTEAFF,TGCAGTGCTTACAGGGGGCACACTGAAGCTTTCTTT
TRBJ2-3,many,.,16,TRBV10-3,CAISEVLERGTDTQYF,TGTGCCATCAGTGAAGTTTTAGAGCGGGGCACAGATACGCAGTATTTT
TRBJ2-7,few,TRBD2,14,TRBV7-9,CASSPTSPPYEQYF,TGTGCCAGCAGCCCGACTAGCCCCCCCTACGAGCAGTACTTC
TRBJ2-2,.,.,14,TRBV3-1,CASSHTSPTGELFF,TGTGCCAGCAGCCATACTAGCCCCACCGGGGAGCTGTTTTTT
TRBJ2-1,few,TRBD2,20,TRBV7-8,CASSSRPGTSRWFLVDEQFF,TGTGCCAGCAGCTCCCGCCCCGGGACTAGTAGGTGGTTCCTGGTCGATGAGCAGTTCTTC
TRBJ2-2,many,.,15,TRBV7-8,CASSLYRAATGELFF,TGTGCCAGCAGCTTATACAGGGCTGCGACCGGGGAGCTGTTTTTT
TRBJ1-2,few,.,13,TRBV10-3,CAILAGSNYGYTF,TGTGCCATCTTGGCGGGATCCAACTATGGCTACACCTTC
TRBJ2-5,few,.,15,TRBV27,CASSLFPRDLETQYF,TGTGCCAGCAGTTTATTCCCCCGGGACTTAGAGACCCAGTACTTC
TRBJ2-6,many,.,13,TRBV2,CALGQSGANVLTF,TGTGCCCTCGGACAATCTGGGGCCAACGTCCTGACTTTC
TRBJ2-1,few,TRBD2,15,TRBV9,CASSARGNSYNEQFF,TGTGCCAGCAGCGCGCGGGGGAACTCCTACAATGAGCAGTTCTTC
TRBJ2-1,few,TRBD2,15,TRBV6-4,CASSALAGVGNEQFF,TGTGCCAGCAGTGCACTAGCGGGAGTGGGGAATGAGCAGTTCTTC
TRBJ2-1,few,TRBD2,16,TRBV9,CASSPTSGMTYNEQFF,TGTGCCAGCAGCCCTACTAGCGGGATGACATACAATGAGCAGTTCTTC
TRBJ2-2,.,TRBD1,16,TRBV24-1,CATSDSTGVRTGELFF,TGTGCCACCAGTGATTCAACAGGGGTCCGCACCGGGGAGCTGTTTTTT